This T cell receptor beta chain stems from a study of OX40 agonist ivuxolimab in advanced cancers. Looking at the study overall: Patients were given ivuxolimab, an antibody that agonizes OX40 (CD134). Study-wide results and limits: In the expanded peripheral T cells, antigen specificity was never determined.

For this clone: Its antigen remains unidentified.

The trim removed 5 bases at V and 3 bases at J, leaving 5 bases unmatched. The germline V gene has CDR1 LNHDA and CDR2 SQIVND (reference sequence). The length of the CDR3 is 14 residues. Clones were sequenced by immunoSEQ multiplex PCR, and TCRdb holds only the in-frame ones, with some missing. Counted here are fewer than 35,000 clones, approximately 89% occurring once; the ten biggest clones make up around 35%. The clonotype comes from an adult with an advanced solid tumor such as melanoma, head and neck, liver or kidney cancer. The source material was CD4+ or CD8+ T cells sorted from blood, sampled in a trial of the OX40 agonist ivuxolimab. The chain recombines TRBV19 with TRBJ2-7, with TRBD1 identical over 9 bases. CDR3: CASSFRDRVYEQYF. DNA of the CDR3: TGTGCCAGTAGTTTCCGGGACAGGGTCTACGAGCAGTACTTC.